Listed here are 21 T cell receptor beta chains from one sample, sequenced in a study of blood T cell repertoires in COVID-19. Only in-frame clones appear in the TCRdb table, and some are missing; sequencing was by immunoSEQ multiplex PCR. In the table there are approximately 300,000 clones, 89% of which are singletons. Input material: peripheral blood. The receptors shown here come from a man in his late teens or twenties who had recovered from COVID-19.

The chain carries TRBV7-6 and TRBJ2-5; weak D call: TRBD1 (7 bases). Trimming took 5 bases from V and 4 from J, leaving 17 bases between them. CDR3 length equals 15 residues. Germline CDR1 SGHVS, CDR2 FNYEAQ. This chain's CDR3 is CASSLGAGQRETQYF. The CDR3, as DNA: TGTGCCAGCAGCCTCGGGGCGGGACAGAGAGAGACCCAGTACTTC.

This clone has only a few counts. The rearrangement links TRBV6-5 to TRBJ1-2; D remains ambiguous. CDR3 length: 15 residues. V dropped 4 bases and J dropped 5 bases, with 17 bases sitting between them. Germline V gives CDR1 MNHEY, CDR2 SVGAGI. Written as DNA, the CDR3 is TGTGCCAGCAGTTCGTCAGGTCCCGGTGGTTATGGCTACACCTTC. Translated, it gives CASSSSGPGGYGYTF.

The chain recombines TRBV15 with TRBJ1-2, with 7 positions matching TRBD1. V was pared by 0 bases and J by 8 bases, with 9 bases of the junction left unmatched. This CDR3 has 15 residues. Germline CDR1 LNHNV, CDR2 YYDKDF (reference sequence). The CDR3 protein is CATSRDRHRGEGYTF. For the CDR3, the DNA is TGTGCCACCAGCAGAGACCGACACAGGGGTGAAGGCTACACCTTC.

This chain connects TRBV19 to TRBJ1-1; D remains unclear. Germline-derived CDR1 and CDR2 are LNHDA and SQIVND (reference sequence). V lost 3 bases and J 6 bases, leaving 14 bases between the germline ends. The CDR3 is 14 amino acids. DNA of the CDR3: TGTGCCAGTAGTATTTCACGGGGTAGCCCTGAAGCTTTCTTT. This gives the protein CASSISRGSPEAFF.

The rearrangement uses TRBV6-2 or TRBV6-3 and TRBJ1-6; 8 bases line up with TRBD1. J gave up 8 bases and V 5 bases, and 11 bases lay outside the gene matches. Germline V gene lookup returns CDR1 MNHEY and CDR2 SVGEGT. CDR3 length equals 16 residues. CDR3 loop: CASSAYLQGADSPLHF. CDR3 sequence (DNA): TGTGCCAGCAGTGCCTATCTCCAGGGGGCCGATTCACCCCTCCACTTT.

This chain connects TRBV5-6 to TRBJ2-7; D perhaps matches TRBD2 (5 bases). The CDR3 runs 13 residues. Trimming pared 0 bases from V and 3 bases from J, leaving 7 bases between. CDR1 is SGHDT and CDR2 is YYEEEE in the germline V gene. The CDR3 DNA reads TGTGCCAGCAGCTTGGCGGGGAGCTACGAGCAGTACTTC. Translation: CASSLAGSYEQYF.

V usage is TRBV7-2 and J usage is TRBJ1-5; weak D call: TRBD1 (5 bases). The V gene's germline CDR1 is SGHTA and CDR2 FQGNSA. Trimming removed 3 bases from V and 0 bases from J, with 12 bases in between. The CDR3 is 16 amino acids. The CDR3 coding sequence is TGTGCCAGCAGCTTGGGCTCAGGGAATAGCAATCAGCCCCAGCATTTT. Protein: CASSLGSGNSNQPQHF.

The chain is built from TRBV18 and TRBJ2-2, with a weak D call TRBD2 (5 bases). Looked up from germline, CDR1 is KGHSH and CDR2 is LQKENI. The CDR3 runs 15 residues. Trimming stripped 2 bases from V and 1 base from J, with 8 bases between. The CDR3 protein is CASSPNSENTGELFF. The CDR3 DNA reads TGTGCCAGCTCACCAAATAGCGAGAACACCGGGGAGCTGTTTTTT.

This CDR3 is CASSAEAGKGEKLFF. CDR3 bases: TGTGCCAGCAGCGCAGAGGCGGGGAAGGGTGAAAAACTGTTTTTT. V is TRBV9 and J is TRBJ1-4; D call uncertain. The ends were cut back, 3 bases at V and 7 bases at J, with 16 bases in the middle. The CDR3 extends over 15 amino acids. The germline V gene encodes CDR1 SGDLS and CDR2 YYNGEE. The whole variable domain, remainder taken from reference TRBV9 and TRBJ1-4, is DSGVTQTPKHLITATGQRVTLRCSPRSGDLSVYWYQQSLDQGLQFLIQYYNGEERAKGNILERFSAQQFPDLHSELNLSSLELGDSALYFCASSAEAGKGEKLFFGSGTQLSVL.

This rearrangement joins TRBV7-8 to TRBJ2-7; D remains unclear. CDR1 is SGHVS, CDR2 FQNEAQ, per germline. The V gene lost 2 bases and the J gene lost 1 base, with 6 bases spanning the gap. CDR3 size: 13 residues. Here the CDR3 reads CASSLSSSYEQYF. The DNA of the CDR3 is TGTGCCAGCAGCTTATCTAGTTCCTACGAGCAGTACTTC.

The chain carries TRBV6-5 and TRBJ1-5; possible D gene TRBD1, 5 bases. Germline lookup yields CDR1 MNHEY and CDR2 SVGAGI. Trimming removed 7 bases at V and 3 bases at J, with 16 bases between. The CDR3 is 15 residues long. CDR3 region: CASTPFDSSNQPQHF. The CDR3 DNA sequence: TGTGCCAGCACCCCGTTTGACAGCTCCAATCAGCCCCAGCATTTT.

This clone was observed a single time. J is TRBJ1-2 and V is TRBV5-1, with 9 nucleotides matching TRBD1. Germline assignment: CDR1 SGHRS and CDR2 YFSETQ. The CDR3 contains 16 residues. Trimming took 0 bases from V and 6 from J; bases not matched to a gene: 9. The CDR3 DNA reads as TGCGCCAGCAGCTTGGCGACAGGGGGATTGGAGGATGGCTACACCTTC. It translates to CASSLATGGLEDGYTF.

The chain links TRBV7-3 to TRBJ2-3, with D tentatively TRBD2 (6 bases). Trimming stripped 5 bases from V and 4 bases from J, with 16 bases between. CDR3 size: 15 residues. Looked up from germline, CDR1 is SGHTA and CDR2 is FQGTGA. CDR3 residues: CASSPGAGTPDTQYF. Written as DNA, the CDR3 is TGTGCCAGCAGCCCCGGTGCCGGGACTCCAGATACGCAGTATTTT.

The chain employs TRBV6-2 or TRBV6-3 and TRBJ1-2; a possible D gene is TRBD1 (5 bases). Germline CDR1 reads MNHEY; CDR2 reads SVGEGT. V was clipped by 5 bases and J by 6 bases, with 13 bases between them. The CDR3 totals 13 residues. The DNA of the CDR3 is TGTGCCAGCAGTGCACAGGTATGGAATGGCTACACCTTC. Amino acids: CASSAQVWNGYTF.

This clone was picked up one time. The J gene is TRBJ2-1, the V gene TRBV11-3; 10 positions match TRBD2. V shed 3 bases, J shed 8 bases, and the junction held 16 bases outside the gene matches. The CDR3 totals 18 residues. CDR1 SGHNT and CDR2 YENEEA come from the germline V gene. CDR3 region: CASSFSGLAGAPGHEQFF. The CDR3 coding sequence is TGTGCCAGCAGCTTTTCGGGGCTAGCGGGGGCCCCGGGCCATGAGCAGTTCTTC.

The gene calls are TRBV11-3 and TRBJ1-1; 8 bases align to TRBD1. Looked up from germline, CDR1 is SGHNT and CDR2 is YENEEA. The length of the CDR3 is 13 residues. V lost 3 bases to trimming and J lost 3 bases; unmatched junction nucleotides: 0. This chain's CDR3 is CASSLTGDTEAFF. The CDR3 DNA follows: TGTGCCAGCAGCTTGACAGGGGACACTGAAGCTTTCTTT.

This sequence joins TRBV25-1 and TRBJ2-5; TRBD2 is a possible D gene (6 bases). Trimming left V 0 bases short and J 5 bases short, with 10 bases between. The CDR3 is 14 amino acids. Germline CDR1 and CDR2: MGHDK and SYGVNS. The DNA for the CDR3 is TGTGCCAGCAGTGAATACGGGAGCGGGGAGACCCAGTACTTC. Amino acid sequence: CASSEYGSGETQYF. Drawing the rest from reference TRBV25-1 and TRBJ2-5, the complete variable domain is EADIYQTPRYLVIGTGKKITLECSQTMGHDKMYWYQQDPGMELHLIHYSYGVNSTEKGDLSSESTVSRIRTEHFPLTLESARPSHTSQYLCASSEYGSGETQYFGPGTRLLVL.

This clone has just a few counts. The chain combines TRBV11-3 with TRBJ2-1, with D possibly being TRBD2 (5 bases). CDR1 and CDR2 (germline): SGHNT, YENEEA. The CDR3 runs to 14 residues. Trimming shortened V by 1 base and J by 4 bases, and 8 bases separated the two germline ends. CDR3: CASSLATGYNEQFF. The DNA for the CDR3 is TGTGCCAGCAGCTTAGCAACGGGGTACAATGAGCAGTTCTTC.

The genes are TRBV5-8 and TRBJ2-1; 10 nucleotides agree with TRBD2. Trimming at V came to 3 bases and at J to 12 bases, leaving 15 bases not matched to a gene. Per germline, CDR1 SGHTS and CDR2 YDEGEE. This CDR3 comprises 16 residues. This chain's CDR3 is CASSYPAAGGRIVQFF. CDR3 coding DNA: TGTGCCAGCAGCTACCCGGCAGCGGGGGGGAGGATCGTGCAGTTCTTC. Full variable domain (rest looked up from reference TRBV5-8 and TRBJ2-1): EAGVTQSPTHLIKTRGQQATLRCSPISGHTSVYWYQQALGLGLQFLLWYDEGEERNRGNFPPRFSGRQFPNYSSELNVNALELEDSALYLCASSYPAAGGRIVQFFGPGTRLTVL.

To note about this clone: This sample also contains other DNA sequences that code for the same CDR3. This sequence joins TRBV9 and TRBJ1-3; D gene uncertain. The CDR3 has 14 residues. V gave up 4 bases and J gave up 0 bases, with 8 bases separating them. Germline values: CDR1 SGDLS, CDR2 YYNGEE. CDR3 in DNA: TGTGCCAGCAGCCTCCGCAGCTCTGGAAACACCATATATTTT. As protein: CASSLRSSGNTIYF.

The CDR3 nucleotides read TGTGCCAGCAGCTTAGGCGGGCGGGACATTCAGTACTTC. Translating it yields CASSLGGRDIQYF. The rearrangement uses TRBV11-2 and TRBJ2-4, with D maybe TRBD2 (5 bases). The V gene lost 1 base and the J gene lost 8 bases, with 9 bases spanning the gap. CDR1 SGHAT and CDR2 FQNNGV come from the germline V gene. This CDR3 contains 13 residues.